This T cell receptor beta chain emerged from a study of CD8 T cells in Susac syndrome. Study-wide results and caveats: As acknowledged by the study, its TCR sequencing and HLA analysis included a relatively small number of individuals.

CD8+ and CD4+ blood T cells underwent TCR beta sequencing. The control group consisted of healthy donors matched for age and sex. TEMRA cells were enriched by FACS, while CD8+ and CD4+ T cells were obtained through a negative isolation that was performed magnetically. Random hexamers were used to reverse transcribe the RNA input (about 0.45 to 1 ug). TCRdb redid the calling of the immunoSEQ multiplex PCR reads with MiXCR, one entry per CDR3 protein. The sample yields around 150,000 distinct CDR3 sequences, 94% seen once. Notes on this clonotype: As yet, its antigen is unknown.

Trimming took 5 bases from V and 4 from J; bases not matched to a gene: 5. The CDR3 length is 14 residues. Germline-derived CDR1 and CDR2 are SEHNR and FQNEAQ (reference sequence). This sequence originates from a human donor in good health. V and J are TRBV7-9 and TRBJ2-1; 7 positions agree with TRBD1. Sequenced material: CD8+ T cells from PBMCs. The CDR3 is CASSPGQPYNEQFF. CDR3 coding DNA: TGTGCCAGCAGCCCGGGACAGCCGTACAATGAGCAGTTCTTC.